These T cell receptor beta chains were read from a single sample in a study of T cells after yellow fever vaccination. In TCRdb, the 5' RACE reads were re-called with MiXCR into one record per CDR3 protein. Among some 350,000 distinct CDR3 sequences listed, roughly 4% were seen once. Sequenced material: PBMCs, taken 5 days after the yellow fever booster vaccination. The receptor source for this set is a man aged 18 to 35 who received the YFV17D yellow fever vaccine. The CDR3 runs from the conserved cysteine through the conserved F or W. The D gene is left open where the match is weak. Clone size, where shown, is once, few, many, or a class for clones that have expanded.

v_call,j_call,d_call,clone_size,cdr3_length,cdr3_aa,cdr3_nt
TRBV7-9,TRBJ1-1,TRBD1,-,18,CASSLARGQGHMNTEAFF,TGTGCCAGCAGCTTAGCGAGGGGACAGGGGCACATGAACACTGAAGCTTTCTTT
TRBV7-3,TRBJ1-5,-,many,12,CASSVHNQPQHF,TGTGCCAGCAGCGTACACAATCAGCCCCAGCATTTT
TRBV5-1,TRBJ1-4,-,many,14,CASSFKGWNEKLFF,TGCGCCAGCAGTTTCAAGGGTTGGAATGAAAAACTGTTTTTT
TRBV27,TRBJ1-2,-,few,14,CASSSLNPGYGYTF,TGTGCCAGCAGTTCCCTTAACCCGGGCTATGGCTACACCTTC
TRBV9,TRBJ1-1,TRBD1,many,15,CASSVVRQGNTEAFF,TGTGCCAGCAGCGTAGTGAGACAGGGGAACACTGAAGCTTTCTTT
TRBV3-1,TRBJ2-1,TRBD1,-,13,CASSQVRGNEQFF,TGTGCCAGCAGCCAAGTCAGGGGGAATGAGCAGTTCTTC
TRBV7-9,TRBJ2-3,-,many,12,CASRHGLDTQYF,TGTGCCAGCAGGCACGGTTTGGATACGCAGTATTTT
TRBV27,TRBJ1-6,TRBD1,few,15,CASSADRGLNSPLHF,TGTGCCAGCAGTGCGGACAGGGGGCTTAATTCACCCCTCCACTTT
TRBV7-9,TRBJ2-4,-,-,16,CASSLGTGFDKNIQYF,TGTGCCAGCAGCTTAGGCACAGGCTTTGACAAAAACATTCAGTACTTC
TRBV5-1,TRBJ2-2,-,many,16,CASSLVGGPVTGELFF,TGCGCCAGCAGCTTGGTCGGGGGGCCCGTCACCGGGGAGCTGTTTTTT
TRBV20-1,TRBJ1-1,-,few,12,CSAEGMNTEAFF,TGCAGTGCTGAAGGGATGAACACTGAAGCTTTCTTT
TRBV12-5,TRBJ2-4,TRBD2,-,20,CASGTDLGTSVLRIGNIQYF,TGTGCTAGTGGCACCGACCTAGGGACTAGCGTCTTGAGGATTGGAAACATTCAGTACTTC
TRBV5-5,TRBJ2-7,TRBD1,-,15,CASSLGQGDPYEQYF,TGTGCCAGCAGCCTCGGACAGGGGGATCCCTACGAGCAGTACTTC
TRBV4-3,TRBJ2-5,-,few,16,CACSQGSGNGPETQYF,TGCGCCTGCAGCCAAGGGTCAGGGAATGGCCCAGAGACCCAGTACTTC
TRBV10-3,TRBJ2-3,-,-,13,CAISALERDTQYF,TGTGCCATCAGTGCCCTAGAGCGGGATACGCAGTATTTT
TRBV12-3/TRBV12-4,TRBJ1-5,-,few,12,CASSFDTQPQHF,TGTGCCAGCAGTTTCGATACCCAGCCCCAGCATTTT
TRBV20-1,TRBJ2-3,TRBD2,once,15,CSAHRGSGGTETQYF,TGCAGTGCCCATCGGGGGAGCGGGGGCACAGAGACGCAGTATTTT
TRBV4-2,TRBJ2-3,-,-,16,CASSQDGGGDADTQYF,TGTGCCAGCAGCCAAGATGGCGGCGGGGACGCAGATACGCAGTATTTT
TRBV6-2/TRBV6-3,TRBJ1-5,-,-,17,CASSYSKKQGGIKPQHF,TGTGCCAGCAGTTACTCGAAGAAACAGGGAGGAATCAAGCCCCAGCATTTT
TRBV15,TRBJ2-7,-,-,13,CATRGLQGGEQYF,TGTGCCACCAGGGGGTTACAGGGCGGCGAGCAGTACTTC
TRBV7-9,TRBJ1-3,-,many,15,CASSFSGPDSNTIYF,TGTGCCAGCAGCTTTTCTGGCCCGGATTCTAACACCATATATTTT
TRBV2,TRBJ1-6,-,-,16,CASSVSGGGYNSPLHF,TGTGCCAGCAGTGTCTCGGGGGGCGGCTATAATTCACCCCTCCACTTT
TRBV7-3,TRBJ2-3,TRBD2,few,16,CASSAVAGIGTDTQYF,TGTGCCAGCAGCGCCGTAGCGGGGATCGGCACAGATACGCAGTATTTT
TRBV19,TRBJ1-1,-,few,13,CASSAGHNTEAFF,TGTGCCAGTAGTGCCGGGCATAACACTGAAGCTTTCTTT
TRBV15,TRBJ2-5,-,few,15,CATSSARHPRETQYF,TGTGCCACCAGCAGTGCGCGGCACCCCCGGGAGACCCAGTACTTC
TRBV6-5,TRBJ1-5,-,many,14,CASSPAGGRQPQHF,TGTGCCAGCAGTCCCGCGGGAGGGCGTCAGCCCCAGCATTTT
TRBV29-1,TRBJ1-4,TRBD1,-,13,CSVEQGAREKLFF,TGCAGCGTGGAGCAGGGGGCGCGAGAAAAACTGTTTTTT
TRBV12-5,TRBJ2-7,-,-,12,CASGRDSYEQYF,TGTGCTAGTGGAAGGGACTCCTACGAGCAGTACTTC
TRBV5-6,TRBJ1-1,TRBD1,many,15,CASSSTGTGIGKAFF,TGTGCCAGCAGCTCGACCGGGACAGGCATAGGAAAAGCTTTCTTT
TRBV11-2,TRBJ2-3,TRBD2,many,14,CASSSSGGSDTQYF,TGTGCCAGCAGCTCCTCGGGGGGGTCAGATACGCAGTATTTT
TRBV14,TRBJ2-3,TRBD2,few,17,CASSQGAAKRGLDTQYF,TGTGCCAGCAGCCAAGGGGCGGCTAAGCGGGGGTTAGATACGCAGTATTTT
TRBV7-9,TRBJ1-2,TRBD1,few,16,CASSLHRGLLNYGYTF,TGTGCCAGCAGCTTACACAGGGGCCTACTTAACTATGGCTACACCTTC
TRBV27,TRBJ1-5,-,-,14,CASSPNAYYQPQHF,TGTGCCAGCAGTCCGAATGCCTATTATCAGCCCCAGCATTTT
TRBV6-5,TRBJ1-2,-,-,18,CASSYGDPAQVETYGYTF,TGTGCCAGCAGTTACGGAGACCCCGCACAGGTGGAGACCTATGGCTACACCTTC
TRBV7-2,TRBJ2-3,-,few,16,CASSRAVGGLTDTQYF,TGTGCCAGCAGCCGGGCGGTGGGGGGCCTCACAGATACGCAGTATTTT
TRBV15,TRBJ2-1,-,few,17,CATSFTIGAKPFNEQFF,TGTGCCACCAGTTTCACCATAGGGGCTAAGCCCTTCAATGAGCAGTTCTTC
TRBV20-1,TRBJ2-1,TRBD2,few,13,CSAATSGGGEQFF,TGCAGTGCCGCGACTAGCGGGGGTGGTGAGCAGTTCTTC
TRBV9,TRBJ2-7,-,-,16,CASSVGGDTSSYEQYF,TGTGCCAGCAGCGTAGGCGGGGACACTTCCTCCTACGAGCAGTACTTC
TRBV20-1,TRBJ1-6,TRBD1,-,15,CSTRTGTEAVSPLHF,TGCAGTACGAGGACCGGGACAGAGGCCGTGTCACCCCTCCACTTT
TRBV7-9,TRBJ1-5,TRBD1,few,15,CASSSGGQGNQPQHF,TGTGCCAGCAGCTCAGGGGGACAGGGCAATCAGCCCCAGCATTTT
TRBV7-7,TRBJ2-2,TRBD1,many,15,CASSRDRGANGELFF,TGTGCTAGCAGCCGGGACAGGGGCGCTAACGGGGAGCTGTTTTTT
TRBV30,TRBJ1-5,-,-,13,CAWNQALNQPQHF,TGTGCCTGGAACCAGGCGTTGAATCAGCCCCAGCATTTT
TRBV7-7,TRBJ2-1,-,-,15,CASSLLLAPSTEQFF,TGTGCCAGCAGCTTATTACTAGCTCCGTCCACTGAGCAGTTCTTC
TRBV5-1,TRBJ2-2,-,many,14,CASSLTANTGELFF,TGCGCCAGCAGCTTGACAGCGAACACCGGGGAGCTGTTTTTT
TRBV5-1,TRBJ2-3,TRBD1,-,18,CASSSRPSGTGPTDTQYF,TGCGCCAGCAGCTCCCGCCCTTCCGGGACAGGGCCCACAGATACGCAGTATTTT
TRBV5-1,TRBJ2-5,-,few,14,CASSPGPTQETQYF,TGCGCCAGCAGCCCAGGACCAACCCAAGAGACCCAGTACTTC
TRBV15,TRBJ2-5,-,few,15,CATSSGGQPQETQYF,TGTGCCACCAGCTCAGGGGGGCAACCGCAAGAGACCCAGTACTTC
TRBV6-6,TRBJ2-1,TRBD2,-,14,CASSGGGGGNEQFF,TGTGCCAGCAGTGGTGGCGGGGGGGGGAATGAGCAGTTCTTC
TRBV7-6,TRBJ2-2,-,many,12,CASSFWGGELFF,TGTGCCAGCAGCTTTTGGGGCGGGGAGCTGTTTTTT
TRBV12-3/TRBV12-4,TRBJ2-1,-,few,14,CASSLAGGPLEQFF,TGTGCCAGCAGTTTAGCGGGGGGGCCACTTGAGCAGTTCTTC
TRBV5-1,TRBJ2-6,-,-,15,CASSLAVSGANVLTF,TGCGCCAGCAGCTTGGCCGTCTCTGGGGCCAACGTCCTGACTTTC
TRBV20-1,TRBJ2-5,TRBD2,few,14,CSARDPGLGETQYF,TGCAGTGCTAGAGATCCGGGACTAGGGGAGACCCAGTACTTC
TRBV15,TRBJ1-4,-,-,13,CATSRGGDEKLFF,TGTGCCACCAGCAGAGGGGGGGATGAAAAACTGTTTTTT
TRBV5-1,TRBJ2-1,-,many,14,CASSRGVGNNEQFF,TGCGCCAGCAGCAGGGGGGTTGGTAATAATGAGCAGTTCTTC